This T cell receptor (beta chain) was sequenced for a study of vaccination and CD4 T cells after COVID-19. Study at large: Convalescent cases consisted of six males and four females, of whom two were Hispanic. Spike peptides, overlapping and drawn from SARS-CoV-2, HCoV-NL63, HCoV-OC43 and HCoV-229E, were used to stimulate cells. Either the Pfizer-BioNTech BNT162b2 or Moderna mRNA-1273 vaccine was given as two doses.

This clonotype was seen a few times. Its antigen is still unknown. J gave up 1 base and V 4 bases, and 0 bases lay outside the gene matches. Germline-derived CDR1 and CDR2 are DFQATT and SNEGSKA (reference sequence). The CDR3 consists of 13 residues. Researchers used the Oncomine TCR Beta short-read assay to sequence DNA from cultured CD4+ T cells. Via MiXCR, TCRdb re-called the PCR reads, giving one row per CDR3 protein. The sample carries 9,500 to 10,000 distinct CDR3 sequences, 51% recorded once. Treatment: approximately 9-day PBMC culture with coronavirus spike peptide pools or control peptides (ViraFEST assay). PCR tests turned positive between March and December 2020, before US Alpha, Beta and Delta variants.

The TCR originated in a human donor who had recovered from COVID-19. The sequenced material came from CD4+ T cells from blood, cultured in vitro. The rearrangement uses TRBV20-1 and TRBJ2-3, with TRBD2 matching 9 bases. CDR3 in amino acids: CSAIAGGTDTQYF. The DNA of the CDR3 is TGCAGTGCTATAGCGGGGGGCACAGATACGCAGTATTTT.